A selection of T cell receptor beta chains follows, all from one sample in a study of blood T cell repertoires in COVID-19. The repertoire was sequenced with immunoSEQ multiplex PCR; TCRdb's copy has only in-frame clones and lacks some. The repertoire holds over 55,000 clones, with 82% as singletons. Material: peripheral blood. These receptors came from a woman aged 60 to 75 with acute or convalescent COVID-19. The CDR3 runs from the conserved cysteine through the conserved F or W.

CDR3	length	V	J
CASSQGVGYGYTF	13	TRBV4-1	TRBJ1-2
CASSHQASSYEQYF	14	TRBV27	TRBJ2-7
CASSLRENYGYTF	13	TRBV5-1	TRBJ1-2
CASSRGGGPYEQYF	14	TRBV6-5	TRBJ2-7
CASSFAGGNSPLHF	14	TRBV19	TRBJ1-6
CASSLDRGYGYTF	13	TRBV7-9	TRBJ1-2
CATAEGAPRNTEAFF	15	TRBV27	TRBJ1-1
CSVERSGVAFF	11	TRBV29-1	TRBJ1-1
CASSRTVTGELFF	13	TRBV14	TRBJ2-2
CASSISRDSTYQPQHF	16	TRBV19	TRBJ1-5
CASKRTVPSGANVLTF	16	TRBV9	TRBJ2-6
CASGTGGNEKLFF	13	TRBV12-5	TRBJ1-4
CASSQFDRVYEQYF	14	TRBV3-1/TRBV3-2	TRBJ2-7
CAWNPGGRAQYF	12	TRBV30	TRBJ2-5
CASSAGTGPYEQYF	14	TRBV19	TRBJ2-7
CASSSGGGRTDTQYF	15	TRBV7-9	TRBJ2-3
CASSLVRALGGYTF	14	TRBV5-6	TRBJ1-2
CASSLRTGDDSPLHF	15	TRBV6-5	TRBJ1-6
CASSPGTDYEQYF	13	TRBV11-2	TRBJ2-7
CATGVLASFNEQFF	14	TRBV5-1	TRBJ2-1
CASRMTGAFGNSPLHF	16	TRBV7-9	TRBJ1-6
CATSSAAGARTDTQYF	16	TRBV15	TRBJ2-3
CASSPTGSEKLFF	13	TRBV5-6	TRBJ1-4
CASSRGFTGNTIYF	14	TRBV11-3	TRBJ1-3
CASSQDAGDSPLHF	14	TRBV18	TRBJ1-6
CASSKGTGRDNYGYTF	16	TRBV7-9	TRBJ1-2
CAWSKGGREAFF	12	TRBV30	TRBJ1-1
CASNRVGVTGELFF	14	TRBV27	TRBJ2-2
CASSPLAGGGDTQYF	15	TRBV2	TRBJ2-3
CASSSSGTSGLDEQFF	16	TRBV5-5	TRBJ2-1
CASRKDSNEKLFF	13	TRBV2	TRBJ1-4
CASSPTGHPNEQFF	14	TRBV13	TRBJ2-1
CASSPWAGREQFF	13	TRBV7-2	TRBJ2-1
CASRSDRGIYGYTF	14	TRBV19	TRBJ1-2
CASSHIGTGGTGELFF	16	TRBV27	TRBJ2-2
CASSLSTGFMNTEAFF	16	TRBV27	TRBJ1-1
CSVQQGPHSNQPQHF	15	TRBV29-1	TRBJ1-5
CASSMESVSYTEAFF	15	TRBV19	TRBJ1-1
CASSVEGANTEAFF	14	TRBV9	TRBJ1-1
CAWGGEGLNTEAFF	14	TRBV30	TRBJ1-1
CASSLQTGPASSYNSPLHF	19	TRBV7-8	TRBJ1-6
CASKTRGNTIYF	12	TRBV6-5	TRBJ1-3
CASSRGQGSEAFF	13	TRBV14	TRBJ1-1
CASSQGRAGLTDTQYF	16	TRBV2	TRBJ2-3
CASSIAQGSQPQHF	14	TRBV2	TRBJ1-5
CANRQGAGYGYTF	13	TRBV2	TRBJ1-2
CASSLGGSWNTEAFF	15	TRBV7-9	TRBJ1-1
CASSSGDRIGEQYF	14	TRBV5-1	TRBJ2-7
CASSSRVQPQHF	12	TRBV28	TRBJ1-5
CAWRTQGNYGYTF	13	TRBV30	TRBJ1-2
CASLSGYNEQFF	12	TRBV6-5	TRBJ2-1
CASSMGLGPGELFF	14	TRBV4-3	TRBJ2-2